This entry describes one TCR beta chain. This entry is derived from a study of blood T cell repertoires in COVID-19. Across the whole study: Collection of acute and convalescent COVID-19 samples took place in the United States, Italy and Spain. In each case, the material was cDNA or gDNA derived from T cells, B-cell-depleted T cells, or PBMCs.

The germline V and J ends were trimmed by 1 base and 0 bases, with 7 bases remaining between them. Germline CDR1 MGHRA, CDR2 YSYEKL. There are 15 residues in the CDR3. Original processing notes: Amplifying reference gene primers gave estimates of nucleated cell counts. Sequencing was performed with immunoSEQ multiplex PCR; in TCRdb, only in-frame clones are kept and a portion is missing. The D gene and trimming were derived from the DNA, and the V and J assignments and clone size from that table. The sample has under 30,000 clones, 86% seen once; the top ten hold approximately 24%. Sequenced: peripheral blood. This sequence originates from a human donor with active COVID-19. The donor label of this sample is uncertain. The chain is built from TRBV4-1 and TRBJ1-5; D remains ambiguous. CDR3 amino acids: CASSQGSDSNQPQHF. DNA for the CDR3: TGCGCCAGCAGCCAAGGAAGCGATAGCAATCAGCCCCAGCATTTT.